A single sample gave rise to the 26 T cell receptor beta chains below, sequenced in a study of cytomegalovirus exposure and HLA in healthy donors. PCR employed 60 Vbeta and 13 Jbeta primers. Produced via immunoSEQ multiplex PCR; TCRdb's table is partial and in-frame only. The sample lists around 220,000 clones, about 75% occurring once. Sequencing was performed on PBMCs. All receptors come from a woman aged 30 to 39 in good health and CMV-seronegative.

This clone was found once. The chain links TRBV6-1 to TRBJ1-2; 7 nucleotides line up with TRBD1. The ends lost 4 bases at V and 6 bases at J; junction bases unmatched: 5. This CDR3 is built from 13 residues. Germline-derived CDR1 and CDR2 are MNHNS and SASEGT. The CDR3 loop is CASSGQTGNGYTF. In DNA, the CDR3 is TGTGCCAGCAGTGGCCAGACAGGGAATGGCTACACCTTC.

A few counts support this clone. This rearrangement joins TRBV7-2 to TRBJ2-4, with 7 bases matching TRBD1. Germline trimming cut 1 base from V and 8 bases from J; bases unmatched to any gene: 8. This CDR3 comprises 15 residues. Germline assignment: CDR1 SGHTA and CDR2 FQGNSA. CDR3 region: CASSLGATGVHIQYF. CDR3 coding DNA: TGTGCCAGCAGCTTAGGGGCTACAGGGGTGCACATTCAGTACTTC.

The chain links TRBV4-1 to TRBJ1-1; 12 bases align to TRBD1. The CDR3 covers 18 residues. With 2 bases clipped from V and 1 base from J, the junction kept 8 bases outside the gene matches. Per the germline V gene, CDR1 is MGHRA and CDR2 is YSYEKL. In DNA form, the CDR3 reads TGCGCCAGCAGCCAAAGTGGGGGGACAGGGGGCGAGAACACTGAAGCTTTCTTT. Its translation: CASSQSGGTGGENTEAFF.

This chain joins TRBV7-3 and TRBJ1-1; 7 positions agree with TRBD1. V lost 5 bases, J lost 5 bases, and 5 bases stayed unmatched. Germline V gene data show CDR1 as SGHTA and CDR2 as FQGTGA. The CDR3 covers 13 residues. Here the CDR3 DNA reads TGTGCCAGCAGCGATCGACAGGGAACTGAAGCTTTCTTT. This sequence encodes CASSDRQGTEAFF.

This clone showed up just once. V and J are TRBV6-5 and TRBJ2-5, with TRBD1 matching 7 bases. From germline, CDR1 is MNHEY and CDR2 SVGAGI. There are 14 residues in the CDR3. V dropped 5 bases and J dropped 3; count of bases not matched to a gene: 6. The CDR3 DNA reads as TGTGCCAGCAGTGAAGGGGGCAGCAAAGAGACCCAGTACTTC. This translates into CASSEGGSKETQYF.

This clone was counted a few times. The chain is built from TRBV5-6 and TRBJ2-2; 9 bases are a match to TRBD1. Germline CDR1 reads SGHDT; CDR2 reads YYEEEE. The CDR3 is 16 residues long. Trimming removed 0 bases from V and 4 bases from J; junction bases left unmatched: 4. CDR3 DNA: TGTGCCAGCAGCTTGGGGGGACAGGGATTCACCGGGGAGCTGTTTTTT. It specifies CASSLGGQGFTGELFF.

The genes are TRBV9 and TRBJ1-1, with a tentative D call TRBD1 (5 bases). The CDR3 extends over 13 amino acids. With 3 bases removed from V and 1 base from J, the gap between germline ends came to 7 bases. The germline V gene has CDR1 SGDLS and CDR2 YYNGEE. The CDR3 DNA sequence: TGTGCCAGCAGCGAAACAGGGAACACTGAAGCTTTCTTT. Translated: CASSETGNTEAFF.

V gene TRBV5-1 combines with J gene TRBJ2-7, with 15 nucleotides matching TRBD2. CDR3 length: 19 amino acids. CDR1 SGHRS and CDR2 YFSETQ come from the germline V gene. J gave up 5 bases and V 4 bases, and 16 bases lay outside the gene matches. Here the CDR3 DNA reads TGCGCCAGCAGCCCCCCGGGACTAGCGGGGGGTGTTATTGCGGACGAGCAGTACTTC. As protein: CASSPPGLAGGVIADEQYF.

J is TRBJ2-2 and V is TRBV5-5; 8 nucleotides align to TRBD2. This CDR3 region has 15 residues. Losses at the gene ends were 3 bases for V and 3 bases for J; bases not matched to a gene: 4. Germline lookup yields CDR1 SGHKS and CDR2 YYEKEE (reference sequence). The chain's CDR3 is CASSSAGGHTGELFF. CDR3 coding DNA: TGTGCCAGCAGCTCCGCGGGGGGCCACACCGGGGAGCTGTTTTTT.

The chain joins TRBV20-1 to TRBJ2-7; D might be TRBD1 (6 bases). Germline V gene lookup returns CDR1 DFQATT and CDR2 SNEGSKA (reference sequence). Trimming removed 6 bases at V and 6 bases at J, with 12 bases between. This CDR3 is 11 amino acids long. The CDR3 loop reads CSAEGTTEQYF. The CDR3 bases are TGCAGTGCGGAAGGGACAACCGAGCAGTACTTC.

The chain recombines TRBV11-2 with TRBJ2-5, with a possible D match to TRBD1 (5 bases). CDR3 size: 15 residues. Germline-derived CDR1 and CDR2 are SGHAT and FQNNGV. Trimming removed 5 bases from V and 5 bases from J, with 18 bases in between. The DNA for the CDR3 is TGTGCCAGCAGCCAAAACAGTGGGGCGGTGGAGACCCAGTACTTC. Translation gives CASSQNSGAVETQYF.

This clone showed up just once. J is TRBJ2-1 and V is TRBV5-1, with 8 positions matching TRBD1. The V segment lost 0 bases and the J segment 4 bases; nucleotides outside the gene matches: 3. CDR1 and CDR2 (germline): SGHRS, YFSETQ. There are 15 residues in the CDR3. As DNA, the CDR3 is TGCGCCAGCAGCTTGGCGACAGGGGATTACAATGAGCAGTTCTTC. This translates into CASSLATGDYNEQFF.

The genes are TRBV18 and TRBJ2-7; 7 nucleotides match TRBD1. The CDR3 is made up of 15 amino acids. Per germline, CDR1 KGHSH and CDR2 LQKENI. The ends lost 4 bases at V and 0 bases at J; junction bases unmatched: 6. CDR3 residues: CASSLDRDRSYEQYF. CDR3 DNA sequence: TGTGCCAGCTCACTCGACAGGGACCGCTCCTACGAGCAGTACTTC.

V is TRBV10-1 and J is TRBJ2-3; TRBD2 matches 9 bases. Losses at the gene ends were 6 bases for V and 1 base for J; bases not matched to a gene: 5. The CDR3 covers 15 residues. Germline CDR1 WNHNN, CDR2 SYGVQD (reference sequence). The CDR3 loop is CASSFSGRGTDTQYF. The DNA for the CDR3 is TGCGCCAGCAGCTTTAGCGGGAGAGGCACAGATACGCAGTATTTT.

This chain connects TRBV27 to TRBJ2-2; D is undetermined. In germline, CDR1 is MNHEY, CDR2 SMNVEV (reference sequence). This CDR3 spans 14 amino acids. V was clipped by 3 bases and J by 4 bases, with 9 bases between them. CDR3 sequence: CASSLTTFTGELFF. In DNA, the CDR3 is TGTGCCAGCAGTTTGACAACCTTCACCGGGGAGCTGTTTTTT.

This clone was counted only a few times. V is TRBV19 and J is TRBJ2-2; D is ambiguous. In germline, CDR1 is LNHDA, CDR2 SQIVND (reference sequence). Between the trimmed V and J ends, which lost 8 bases and 8 bases, there was a span of 15 bases. This CDR3 region has 13 residues. As DNA, the CDR3 is TGTGCCAGTGACGACGGAACAGTAGGGGAGCTGTTTTTT. Encoded protein: CASDDGTVGELFF.

This clone came up a few times. The genes are TRBV27 and TRBJ2-3; D perhaps matches TRBD1 (6 bases). The germline V gene encodes CDR1 MNHEY and CDR2 SMNVEV (reference sequence). CDR3 length equals 16 residues. V was clipped by 6 bases and J by 0 bases, with 16 bases between them. CDR3 DNA: TGTGCCAGCAGCCACACCGGGACAACTAGCACAGATACGCAGTATTTT. Translated: CASSHTGTTSTDTQYF.

The chain has TRBV7-9 and TRBJ1-2; D is perhaps TRBD1 (5 bases). Germline CDR1 and CDR2: SEHNR and FQNEAQ (reference sequence). The CDR3 runs 16 residues. V dropped 1 base and J dropped 5 bases, with 17 bases sitting between them. CDR3 DNA sequence: TGTGCCAGCAGCTTAGGCGACAGCGAACTTAGGTATGGCTACACCTTC. This sequence encodes CASSLGDSELRYGYTF.

This chain links TRBV5-5 with TRBJ2-7; D perhaps matches TRBD2 (5 bases). The CDR3 is 12 amino acids. V lost 3 bases and J 9 bases, leaving 13 bases between the germline ends. Germline V CDR1 and CDR2: SGHKS, YYEKEE (reference sequence). CDR3 nucleotides: TGTGCCAGCAGCTATTGGGGAAGCGGGCAGTACTTC. This sequence encodes CASSYWGSGQYF.

The rearrangement uses TRBV6-6 and TRBJ1-2; TRBD1 aligns across 7 bases. The CDR3 is 16 amino acids. The germline CDR1 and CDR2 sequences are MNHNY and SVGAGI (reference sequence). The junction had 9 bases not matched to a gene; V was cut back by 2 bases and J by 3 bases. The CDR3 here is CASSYVYRQGDYGYTF. The DNA of the CDR3 is TGTGCCAGCAGTTACGTTTACCGACAGGGAGACTATGGCTACACCTTC.

The chain links TRBV4-1 to TRBJ2-3; TRBD2 aligns across 11 bases. In germline, CDR1 is MGHRA, CDR2 YSYEKL. The CDR3 has 17 residues. Unmatched junction bases numbered 12, after V lost 6 bases and J lost 4 bases. The CDR3 sequence: CASRGPGTSGTSDTQYF. In DNA, the CDR3 is TGCGCCAGCAGGGGCCCGGGGACTAGCGGTACATCAGATACGCAGTATTTT.

A few counts support this clone. The CDR3 DNA follows: TGTGCCAGTAATCCGGACGGGACAGGGTTCTATGGCTACACCTTC. It codes for CASNPDGTGFYGYTF. V usage is TRBV19 and J usage is TRBJ1-2; 9 bases are a match to TRBD1. Germline V gene lookup returns CDR1 LNHDA and CDR2 SQIVND (reference sequence). The CDR3 loop spans 15 amino acids. V trimming: 7 bases; J trimming: 4 bases; junction bases outside the gene matches: 10.

In DNA form, the CDR3 reads TGCGCCAGCAGCTTTGGACTAGCGGGGGTGGGCTTCGGGGAGCTGTTTTTT. Translating it yields CASSFGLAGVGFGELFF. The gene calls are TRBV5-1 and TRBJ2-2, with TRBD2 identical over 13 bases. V lost 2 bases, J lost 7 bases, and 8 bases stayed unmatched. This CDR3 has 17 residues. Per the germline V gene, CDR1 is SGHRS and CDR2 is YFSETQ.

CDR3 coding DNA: TGCGCCAGCAGCCAAGTAGGACAGGGGGGCTACGAGCAGTACTTC. Amino acid sequence: CASSQVGQGGYEQYF. The rearrangement joins TRBV4-1 to TRBJ2-7, with 10 bases identical to TRBD1. After removal of 1 base from V and 3 bases from J, the junction contained 3 bases not matched to a gene. Per the germline V gene, CDR1 is MGHRA and CDR2 is YSYEKL. CDR3 size: 15 residues.

The chain is built from TRBV30 and TRBJ2-3; the D gene is possibly TRBD1 (6 bases). The germline gives CDR1 GTSNPN, CDR2 SVGIG (reference sequence). V was shortened by 2 bases and J by 1 base, with 16 bases between the two germline ends. The CDR3 is made up of 16 amino acids. This CDR3 is CAWSYWRRQGTDTQYF. The DNA of the CDR3 is TGTGCCTGGAGTTATTGGCGGAGACAGGGCACAGATACGCAGTATTTT.

The J gene is TRBJ1-5, the V gene TRBV2, with 8 bases aligning to TRBD1. V was pared by 6 bases and J by 5 bases, with 9 bases of the junction left unmatched. The CDR3 is 15 residues long. The germline V gene encodes CDR1 SNHLY and CDR2 FYNNEI. Here the CDR3 reads CASSADRGVDQPQHF. The CDR3 DNA sequence: TGTGCCAGCAGCGCCGACAGGGGAGTGGATCAGCCCCAGCATTTT. The full variable domain, rest sourced from reference TRBV2 and TRBJ1-5, is EPEVTQTPSHQVTQMGQEVILRCVPISNHLYFYWYRQILGQKVEFLVSFYNNEISEKSEIFDDQFSVERPDGSNFTLKIRSTKLEDSAMYFCASSADRGVDQPQHFGDGTRLSIL.